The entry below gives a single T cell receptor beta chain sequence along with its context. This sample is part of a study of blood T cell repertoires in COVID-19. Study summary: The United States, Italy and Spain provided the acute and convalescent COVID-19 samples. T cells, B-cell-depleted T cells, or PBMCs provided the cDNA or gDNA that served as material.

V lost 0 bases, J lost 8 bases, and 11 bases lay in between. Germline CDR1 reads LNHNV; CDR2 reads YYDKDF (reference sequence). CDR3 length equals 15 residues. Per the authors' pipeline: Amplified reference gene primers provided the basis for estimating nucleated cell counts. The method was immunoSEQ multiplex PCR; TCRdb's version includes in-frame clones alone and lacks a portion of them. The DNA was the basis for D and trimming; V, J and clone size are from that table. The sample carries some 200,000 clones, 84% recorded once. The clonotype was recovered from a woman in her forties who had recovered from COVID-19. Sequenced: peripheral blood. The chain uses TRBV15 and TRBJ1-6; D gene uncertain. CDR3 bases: TGTGCCACCAGCAGAGATAACAGAGTCTATTCACCCCTCCACTTT. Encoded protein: CATSRDNRVYSPLHF. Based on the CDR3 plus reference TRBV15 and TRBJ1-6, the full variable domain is DAMVIQNPRYQVTQFGKPVTLSCSQTLNHNVMYWYQQKSSQAPKLLFHYYDKDFNNEADTPDNFQSRRPNTSFCFLDIRSPGLGDTAMYLCATSRDNRVYSPLHFGNGTRLTVT.